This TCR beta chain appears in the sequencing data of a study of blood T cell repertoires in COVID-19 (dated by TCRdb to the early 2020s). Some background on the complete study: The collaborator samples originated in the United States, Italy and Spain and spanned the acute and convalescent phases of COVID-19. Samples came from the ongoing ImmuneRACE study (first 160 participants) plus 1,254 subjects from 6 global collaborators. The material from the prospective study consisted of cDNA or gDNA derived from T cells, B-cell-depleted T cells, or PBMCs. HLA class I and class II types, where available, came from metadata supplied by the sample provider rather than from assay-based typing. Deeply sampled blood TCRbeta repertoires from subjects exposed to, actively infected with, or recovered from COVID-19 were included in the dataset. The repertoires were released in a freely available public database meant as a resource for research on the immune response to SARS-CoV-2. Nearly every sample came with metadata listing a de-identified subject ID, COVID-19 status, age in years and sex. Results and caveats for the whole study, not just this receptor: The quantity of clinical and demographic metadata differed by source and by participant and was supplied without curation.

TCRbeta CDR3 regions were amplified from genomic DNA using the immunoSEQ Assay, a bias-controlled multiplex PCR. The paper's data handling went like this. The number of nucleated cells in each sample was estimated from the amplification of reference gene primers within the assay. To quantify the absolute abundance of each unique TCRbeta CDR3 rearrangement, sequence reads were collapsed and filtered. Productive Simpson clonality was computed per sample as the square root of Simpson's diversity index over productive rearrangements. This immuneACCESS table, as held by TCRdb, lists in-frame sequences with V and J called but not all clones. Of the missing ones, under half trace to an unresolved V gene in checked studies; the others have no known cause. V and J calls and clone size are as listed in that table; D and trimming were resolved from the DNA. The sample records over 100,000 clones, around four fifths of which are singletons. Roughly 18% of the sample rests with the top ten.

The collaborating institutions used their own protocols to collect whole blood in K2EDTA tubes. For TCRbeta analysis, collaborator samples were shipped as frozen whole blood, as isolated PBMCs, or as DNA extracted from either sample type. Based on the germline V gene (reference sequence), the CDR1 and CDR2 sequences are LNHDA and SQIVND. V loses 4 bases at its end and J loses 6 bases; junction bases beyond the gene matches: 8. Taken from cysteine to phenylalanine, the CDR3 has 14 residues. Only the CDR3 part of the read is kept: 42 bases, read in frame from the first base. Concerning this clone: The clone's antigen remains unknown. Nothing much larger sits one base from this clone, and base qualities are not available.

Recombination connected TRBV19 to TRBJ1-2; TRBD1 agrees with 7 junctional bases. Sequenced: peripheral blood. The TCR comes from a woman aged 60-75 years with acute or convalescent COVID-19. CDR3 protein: CASSNRGKENGYTF. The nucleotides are TGTGCCAGTAGTAACAGGGGCAAGGAGAATGGCTACACCTTC.